These T cell receptor beta chains were read from a single sample in a study of T-cell reconstitution after alpha-beta-depleted transplantation in children. TCRdb re-called the PCR reads through MiXCR, storing one row per CDR3 protein. The sample records 80,000 to 95,000 distinct CDR3 sequences, 6.5% to 8.5% being singletons. The sequencing used PBMCs from the stem cell graft donor, collected from the stem cell graft. The receptor source for this set is a human donor who donated a stem cell graft to a child with congenital amegakaryocytic thrombocytopenia. Both conserved end residues are part of each CDR3. A D gene is named only where the DNA matches it firmly. Only part of the rows carry a size: once, few, many, or a class if the clone is expanded.

many	.	TRBV6-5	TRBJ1-2	CASSYSRDDGYTF	TGTGCCAGCAGTTACTCCAGGGATGATGGCTACACCTTC
many	.	TRBV25-1	TRBJ2-7	CASIGGDYEQYF	TGTGCCAGCATAGGTGGGGATTACGAGCAGTACTTC
many	.	TRBV4-1	TRBJ2-5	CASSQEPGKKTQYF	TGCGCCAGCAGCCAAGAGCCGGGGAAAAAGACCCAGTACTTC
many	.	TRBV6-5	TRBJ2-7	CASTLGGDSTYEQYF	TGTGCCAGCACTCTAGGGGGGGACAGCACCTACGAGCAGTACTTC
many	.	TRBV11-2	TRBJ2-1	CASSSGGQWNEQFF	TGTGCCAGCAGCTCGGGGGGACAGTGGAATGAGCAGTTCTTC
.	.	TRBV27	TRBJ1-2	CASSSPTGSRNYGYTF	TGTGCCAGCAGTTCCCCAACAGGATCCAGGAATTACGGCTACACCTTC
.	.	TRBV20-1	TRBJ2-1	CSAPQFRGGDYNEQFF	TGCAGTGCCCCACAGTTTCGAGGAGGGGATTACAATGAGCAGTTCTTC
.	.	TRBV6-5	TRBJ2-3	CASRRGDTQYF	TGTGCCAGCAGGAGAGGAGATACGCAGTATTTT
many	.	TRBV20-1	TRBJ1-1	CSARDWETPNTEAFF	TGCAGTGCTAGAGACTGGGAAACACCAAACACTGAAGCTTTCTTT
many	.	TRBV20-1	TRBJ2-1	CSARGPQGGEQFF	TGCAGTGCTAGGGGCCCCCAAGGAGGTGAGCAGTTCTTC
many	TRBD2	TRBV20-1	TRBJ2-1	CSAESLAGFLSSKVDNEQFF	TGCAGTGCTGAGAGCCTAGCGGGGTTTCTCTCGAGCAAGGTTGACAATGAGCAGTTCTTC
many	.	TRBV7-2	TRBJ1-1	CASSSGPTNTEAFF	TGTGCCAGCAGCTCGGGACCTACGAACACTGAAGCTTTCTTT
many	.	TRBV29-1	TRBJ1-3	CSGSNEDTIYF	TGCAGCGGATCAAATGAGGACACCATATATTTT
many	.	TRBV20-1	TRBJ2-5	CSAQQGPQETQYF	TGCAGTGCTCAACAGGGTCCTCAAGAGACCCAGTACTTC
many	.	TRBV20-1	TRBJ2-1	CSAISGGRSYNEQFF	TGCAGTGCTATCTCCGGGGGTCGCTCCTACAATGAGCAGTTCTTC
many	.	TRBV12-3/TRBV12-4	TRBJ1-2	CASSLQFVYGYTF	TGTGCCAGCAGCCTACAGTTTGTCTATGGCTACACCTTC
many	TRBD1	TRBV20-1	TRBJ2-1	CSALQGSSYNEQFF	TGCAGTGCTCTACAGGGGAGCTCCTACAATGAGCAGTTCTTC
few	TRBD1	TRBV5-1	TRBJ1-1	CASSLDGQVDTEAFF	TGCGCCAGCAGCTTGGACGGACAGGTGGACACTGAAGCTTTCTTT
many	.	TRBV10-3	TRBJ2-5	CAISAGRQGGNQETQYF	TGTGCCATCAGTGCAGGGAGACAAGGCGGGAACCAAGAGACCCAGTACTTC
many	TRBD1	TRBV4-1	TRBJ1-1	CASSQGTGAYEAFF	TGCGCCAGCAGCCAAGGGACAGGGGCCTATGAAGCTTTCTTT
many	.	TRBV9	TRBJ1-3	CASSVDLGSGNTIYF	TGTGCCAGCAGCGTAGACTTGGGCTCTGGAAACACCATATATTTT
many	.	TRBV2	TRBJ2-1	CASSGGEQFF	TGTGCCAGCAGCGGAGGTGAGCAGTTCTTC
many	.	TRBV12-3/TRBV12-4	TRBJ1-4	CASSLPRGPGEKLFF	TGTGCCAGCAGTCTCCCTCGGGGGCCCGGTGAAAAACTGTTTTTT
many	.	TRBV12-3/TRBV12-4	TRBJ1-6	CASSFDSGMGYNSPLHF	TGTGCCAGCAGTTTTGATTCAGGGATGGGGTATAATTCACCCCTCCACTTT
many	TRBD2	TRBV12-3/TRBV12-4	TRBJ2-1	CASSRPTSGSDYNEQFF	TGTGCCAGCAGCAGACCGACTAGCGGGAGTGATTACAATGAGCAGTTCTTC
.	.	TRBV2	TRBJ2-7	CASSEGRGSYEQYF	TGTGCCAGCAGTGAAGGGAGGGGGTCCTACGAGCAGTACTTC
many	.	TRBV5-1	TRBJ2-2	CASSLTTRNGELFF	TGCGCCAGCAGCTTGACCACAAGGAACGGGGAGCTGTTTTTT
many	.	TRBV12-3/TRBV12-4	TRBJ1-2	CASSLAAGWGYTF	TGTGCCAGCAGTTTGGCAGCAGGGTGGGGCTACACCTTC
.	.	TRBV2	TRBJ1-6	CASSELGQSGSPLHF	TGTGCCAGCAGTGAATTGGGACAATCGGGTTCACCCCTCCACTTT
.	.	TRBV5-5	TRBJ2-7	CASSLRLPCEQYF	TGTGCCAGCAGCTTGAGGCTCCCCTGCGAGCAGTACTTC
many	TRBD2	TRBV10-3	TRBJ2-3	CAISESEGGRRADTQYF	TGTGCCATCAGTGAGTCGGAGGGCGGGAGACGCGCAGATACGCAGTATTTT
many	.	TRBV6-1	TRBJ2-6	CASSEDSSGANVLTF	TGTGCCAGCAGTGAAGACAGCTCTGGGGCCAACGTCCTGACTTTC
many	.	TRBV20-1	TRBJ1-5	CSARGVSRAAGQPQHF	TGCAGTGCTAGAGGGGTGAGCAGAGCAGCAGGGCAGCCCCAGCATTTT
many	TRBD1	TRBV4-1	TRBJ2-7	CASSLGQGQTYEQYF	TGCGCCAGCAGCCTGGGACAGGGTCAGACCTACGAGCAGTACTTC
many	.	TRBV28	TRBJ2-3	CASSPPGPGTDTQYF	TGTGCCAGCAGCCCGCCAGGGCCCGGCACAGATACGCAGTATTTT
many	.	TRBV15	TRBJ1-4	CATSRDRGASNEKLFF	TGTGCCACCAGCAGAGATAGGGGGGCCTCTAATGAAAAACTGTTTTTT
.	.	TRBV10-3	TRBJ2-1	CAISESQGFDEQFF	TGTGCCATCAGTGAGTCGCAAGGGTTCGATGAGCAGTTCTTC
many	.	TRBV15	TRBJ1-3	CATRRRKRGQTSGNTIYF	TGTGCCACCAGGCGCCGCAAGAGAGGACAGACCTCTGGAAACACCATATATTTT
many	TRBD1	TRBV29-1	TRBJ1-1	CSATNRGRNTEAFF	TGCAGCGCAACAAACAGGGGAAGGAACACTGAAGCTTTCTTT
many	TRBD1	TRBV2	TRBJ2-1	CASSETGGDQDEQFF	TGTGCCAGCAGTGAGACAGGGGGGGACCAGGATGAGCAGTTCTTC
many	TRBD1	TRBV9	TRBJ1-1	CASSVGDRDHEAFF	TGTGCCAGCAGCGTTGGGGACAGGGACCATGAAGCTTTCTTT
.	.	TRBV4-1	TRBJ2-1	CASSREISNEQFF	TGCGCCAGCAGCCGAGAGATCTCCAATGAGCAGTTCTTC
many	.	TRBV7-2	TRBJ2-1	CASSLGPPGGWSYNEQFF	TGTGCCAGCAGCTTAGGGCCCCCCGGTGGGTGGAGCTACAATGAGCAGTTCTTC
.	TRBD1	TRBV18	TRBJ1-1	CASSPRTGMNTEAFF	TGTGCCAGCTCACCAAGGACAGGGATGAACACTGAAGCTTTCTTT
.	.	TRBV18	TRBJ2-1	CASTAIDGNGNEQFF	TGTGCCAGCACGGCTATTGACGGGAACGGCAATGAGCAGTTCTTC
few	.	TRBV30	TRBJ2-3	CAWTTKTGREWDTQYF	TGTGCCTGGACCACCAAGACAGGTCGGGAGTGGGATACGCAGTATTTT